This TCR beta chain was captured by sequencing in a study of blood T cell repertoires in COVID-19. V lost 3 bases, J lost 4 bases, and 7 bases stayed unmatched. The CDR3 extends over 16 amino acids. Germline CDR1 and CDR2: SGHRS and YFSETQ. Measured with immunoSEQ multiplex PCR; TCRdb has only the in-frame clones, and not every one. The sample contains almost 85,000 clones, over 70% of which appear only once. This receptor was identified in a man older than 75 with active or convalescent COVID-19. The genes are TRBV5-1 and TRBJ2-2; the match to TRBD1 covers 9 bases. Sequencing was performed on peripheral blood. The CDR3 coding sequence is TGCGCCAGCAGCTGGGGAACAGGGGGCACCACCGGGGAGCTGTTTTTT. Its translation: CASSWGTGGTTGELFF.